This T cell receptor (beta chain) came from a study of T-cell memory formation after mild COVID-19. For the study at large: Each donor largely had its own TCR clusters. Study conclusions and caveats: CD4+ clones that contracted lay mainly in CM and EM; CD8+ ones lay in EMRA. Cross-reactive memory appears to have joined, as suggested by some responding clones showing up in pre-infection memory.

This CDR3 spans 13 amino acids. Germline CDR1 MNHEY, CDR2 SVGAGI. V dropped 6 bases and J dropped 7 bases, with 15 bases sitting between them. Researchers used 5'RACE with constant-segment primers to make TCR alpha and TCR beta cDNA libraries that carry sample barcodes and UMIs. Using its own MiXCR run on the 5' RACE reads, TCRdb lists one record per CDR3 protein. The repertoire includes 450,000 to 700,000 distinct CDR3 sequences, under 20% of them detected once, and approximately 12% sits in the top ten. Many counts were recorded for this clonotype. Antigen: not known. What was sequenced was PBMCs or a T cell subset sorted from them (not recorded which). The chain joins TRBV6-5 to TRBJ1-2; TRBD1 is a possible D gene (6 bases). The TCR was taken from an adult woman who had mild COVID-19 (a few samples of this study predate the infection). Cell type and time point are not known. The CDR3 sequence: CASSPGDNGGYTF. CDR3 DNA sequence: TGTGCCAGCAGCCCAGGGGATAACGGTGGCTACACCTTC.